The source of this TCR beta chain is a study of blood T cell repertoires in COVID-19. Study summary: Sources were T cells, B-cell-depleted T cells, or PBMCs; the material itself was cDNA or gDNA.

CDR1 LGHNA and CDR2 YSLEER come from the germline V gene. The CDR3 consists of 14 residues. Trimming cost V 1 base and J 5 bases, with 6 bases left between them. Produced via immunoSEQ multiplex PCR; TCRdb's table is partial and in-frame only. Among 410,000 or so clones listed, about 88% were seen once. The sample was peripheral blood. This chain uses TRBV4-3 with TRBJ1-6; D is ambiguous. The receptor comes from a woman in her 40s with COVID-19, enrolled during active disease. CDR3 sequence reads: CASSQVQDNSPLHF. The DNA for the CDR3 is TGCGCCAGCAGCCAAGTTCAGGATAATTCACCCCTCCACTTT.